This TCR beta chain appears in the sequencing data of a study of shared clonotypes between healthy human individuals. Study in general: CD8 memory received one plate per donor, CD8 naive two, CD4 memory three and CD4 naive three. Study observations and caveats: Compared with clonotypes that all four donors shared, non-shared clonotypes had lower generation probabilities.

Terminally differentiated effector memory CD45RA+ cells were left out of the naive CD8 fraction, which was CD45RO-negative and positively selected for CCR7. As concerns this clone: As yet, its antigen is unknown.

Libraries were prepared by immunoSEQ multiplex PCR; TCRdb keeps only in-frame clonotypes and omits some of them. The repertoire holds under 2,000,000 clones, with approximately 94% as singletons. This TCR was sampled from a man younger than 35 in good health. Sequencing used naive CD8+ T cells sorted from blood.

The CDR3 here is CASSLVQPSGNTIYF. The CDR3 DNA is TGTGCCAGCAGTTTGGTTCAGCCGTCTGGAAACACCATATATTTT. J is TRBJ1-3 and V is TRBV28, with D unclear. The CDR3 sequence is 15 residues long. CDR1 and CDR2 (germline): MDHEN, SYDVKM. V was clipped by 3 bases and J by 1 base, with 10 bases between them.